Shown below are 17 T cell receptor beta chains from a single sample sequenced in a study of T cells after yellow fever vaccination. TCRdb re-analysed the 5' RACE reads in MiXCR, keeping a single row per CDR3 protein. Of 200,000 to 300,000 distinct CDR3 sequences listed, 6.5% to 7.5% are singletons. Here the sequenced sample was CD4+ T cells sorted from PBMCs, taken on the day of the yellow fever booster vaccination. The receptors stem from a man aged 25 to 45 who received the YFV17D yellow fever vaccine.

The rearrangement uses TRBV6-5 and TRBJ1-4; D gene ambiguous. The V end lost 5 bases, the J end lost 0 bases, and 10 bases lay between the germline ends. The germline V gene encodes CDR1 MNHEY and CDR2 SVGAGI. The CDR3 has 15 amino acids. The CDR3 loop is CASSHRGATNEKLFF. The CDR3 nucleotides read TGTGCCAGCAGTCACCGTGGAGCAACTAATGAAAAACTGTTTTTT.

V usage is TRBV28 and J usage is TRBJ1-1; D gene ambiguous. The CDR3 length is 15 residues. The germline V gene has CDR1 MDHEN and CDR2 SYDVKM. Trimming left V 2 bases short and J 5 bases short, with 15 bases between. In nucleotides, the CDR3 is TGTGCCAGCAGTTTAATAGCGGGGTCAGGAACTGAAGCTTTCTTT. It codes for CASSLIAGSGTEAFF.

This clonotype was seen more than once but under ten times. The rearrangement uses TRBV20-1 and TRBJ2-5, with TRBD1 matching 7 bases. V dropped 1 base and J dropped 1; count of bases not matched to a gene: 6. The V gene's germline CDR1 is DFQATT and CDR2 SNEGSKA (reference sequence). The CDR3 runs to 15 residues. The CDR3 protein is CSARVQTGFQETQYF. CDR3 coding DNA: TGCAGTGCTAGAGTTCAGACAGGGTTCCAAGAGACCCAGTACTTC.

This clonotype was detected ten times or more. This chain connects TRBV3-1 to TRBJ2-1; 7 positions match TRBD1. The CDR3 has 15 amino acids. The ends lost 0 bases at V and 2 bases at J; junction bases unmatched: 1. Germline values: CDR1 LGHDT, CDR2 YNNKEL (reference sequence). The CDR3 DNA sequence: TGTGCCAGCAGCCAAGATAGGGGGCCCTACAATGAGCAGTTCTTC. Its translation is CASSQDRGPYNEQFF.

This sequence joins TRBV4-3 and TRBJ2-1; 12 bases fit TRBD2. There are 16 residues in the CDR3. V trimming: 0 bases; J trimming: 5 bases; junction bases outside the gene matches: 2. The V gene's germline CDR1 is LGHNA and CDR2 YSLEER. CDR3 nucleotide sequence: TGCGCCAGCAGCCAAGATTGGACTAGCGGGGACAATGAGCAGTTCTTC. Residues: CASSQDWTSGDNEQFF.

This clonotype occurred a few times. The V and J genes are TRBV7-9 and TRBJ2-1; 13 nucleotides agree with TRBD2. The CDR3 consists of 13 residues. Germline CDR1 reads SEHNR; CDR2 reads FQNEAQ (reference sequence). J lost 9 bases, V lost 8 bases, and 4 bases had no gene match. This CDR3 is CASRTSGSSEQFF. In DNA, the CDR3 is TGTGCCAGCCGGACTAGCGGGAGTTCTGAGCAGTTCTTC.

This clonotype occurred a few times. CDR3 bases: TGTGCCAGCTACGCCGGGACCTACAATGAGCAGTTCTTC. Translation: CASYAGTYNEQFF. V is TRBV18 and J is TRBJ2-1; D perhaps matches TRBD2 (5 bases). The germline V gene has CDR1 KGHSH and CDR2 LQKENI. The V and J ends lost 7 bases and 2 bases respectively, with 9 bases between them. The CDR3 length is 13 residues.

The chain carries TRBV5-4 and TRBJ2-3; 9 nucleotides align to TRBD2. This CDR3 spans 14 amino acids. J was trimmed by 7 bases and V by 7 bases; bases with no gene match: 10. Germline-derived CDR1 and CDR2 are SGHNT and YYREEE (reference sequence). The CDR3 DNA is TGTGCCAGCGGGGCGGGAGGGCAGCCAAATACGCAGTATTTT. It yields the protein CASGAGGQPNTQYF.

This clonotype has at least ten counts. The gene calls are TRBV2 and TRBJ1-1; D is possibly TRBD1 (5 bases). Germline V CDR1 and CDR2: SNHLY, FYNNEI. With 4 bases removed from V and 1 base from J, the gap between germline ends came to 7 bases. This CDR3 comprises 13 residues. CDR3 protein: CASSAGRNTEAFF. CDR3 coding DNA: TGTGCCAGCAGTGCAGGGAGGAACACTGAAGCTTTCTTT.

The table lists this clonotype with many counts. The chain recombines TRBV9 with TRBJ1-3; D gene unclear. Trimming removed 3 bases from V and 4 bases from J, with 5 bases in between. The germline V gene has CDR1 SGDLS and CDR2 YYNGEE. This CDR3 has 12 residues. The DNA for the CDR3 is TGTGCCAGCAGCGCATCGGGAAACACCATATATTTT. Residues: CASSASGNTIYF.

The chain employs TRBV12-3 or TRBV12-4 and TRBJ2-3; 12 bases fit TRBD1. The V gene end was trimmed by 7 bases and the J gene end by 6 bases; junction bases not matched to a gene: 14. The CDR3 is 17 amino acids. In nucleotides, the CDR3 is TGTGCCAGCATCCAAGGGGGCCGGGACAGGGGGCTGGATACGCAGTATTTT. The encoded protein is CASIQGGRDRGLDTQYF.

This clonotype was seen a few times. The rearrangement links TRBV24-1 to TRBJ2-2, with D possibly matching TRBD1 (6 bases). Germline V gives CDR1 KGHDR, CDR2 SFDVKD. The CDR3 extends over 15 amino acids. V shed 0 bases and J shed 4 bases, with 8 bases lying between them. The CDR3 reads CATSDLWDTTGELFF. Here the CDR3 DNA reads TGTGCCACCAGTGATTTGTGGGACACCACCGGGGAGCTGTTTTTT.

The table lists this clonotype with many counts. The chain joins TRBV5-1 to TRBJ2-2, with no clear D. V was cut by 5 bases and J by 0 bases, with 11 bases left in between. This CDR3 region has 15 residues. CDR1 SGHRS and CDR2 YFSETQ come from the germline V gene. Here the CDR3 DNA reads TGCGCCAGCAGGATTGGGAACGCGAACACCGGGGAGCTGTTTTTT. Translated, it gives CASRIGNANTGELFF.

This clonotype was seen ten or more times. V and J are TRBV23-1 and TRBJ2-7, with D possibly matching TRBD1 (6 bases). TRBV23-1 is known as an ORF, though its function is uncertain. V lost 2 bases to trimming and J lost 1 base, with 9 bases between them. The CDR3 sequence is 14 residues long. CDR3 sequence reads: CASSQVGQSYEQYF. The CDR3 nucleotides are TGCGCCAGCAGTCAAGTCGGACAGTCCTACGAGCAGTACTTC.

Here the CDR3 reads CASADGDTQYF. The CDR3 nucleotides read TGTGCTAGTGCCGACGGAGATACGCAGTATTTT. This chain links TRBV12-5 with TRBJ2-3; D is undetermined. Trimming removed 7 bases from V and 5 bases from J, with 7 bases in between. Germline-derived CDR1 and CDR2 are LGHNT and FRNRAP. This CDR3 has 11 residues.

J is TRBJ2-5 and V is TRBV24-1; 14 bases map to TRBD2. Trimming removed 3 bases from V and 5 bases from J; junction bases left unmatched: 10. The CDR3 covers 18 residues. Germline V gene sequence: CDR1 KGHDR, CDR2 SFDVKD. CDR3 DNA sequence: TGTGCCACCAGTGATCCCGGGACTAGCGGGGGATTCCAGGAGACCCAGTACTTC. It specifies CATSDPGTSGGFQETQYF.

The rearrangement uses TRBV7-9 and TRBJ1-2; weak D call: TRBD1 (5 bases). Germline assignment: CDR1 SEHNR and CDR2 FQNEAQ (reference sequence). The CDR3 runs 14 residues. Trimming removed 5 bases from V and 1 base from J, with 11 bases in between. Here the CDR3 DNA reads TGTGCCAGCAGCGCCTCACAGGTTAACTATGGCTACACCTTC. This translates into CASSASQVNYGYTF.